These 9 T cell receptor beta chains originate from one sample sequenced in a study of cytomegalovirus exposure and HLA in healthy donors (dated by TCRdb to about 2017). Library construction relied on the immunoSEQ multiplex PCR assay. A mixture of 60 forward primers for TCR Vbeta segments and 13 reverse primers for TCR Jbeta segments was used in the multiplex PCR. Here the immuneACCESS table is served through TCRdb, limited to in-frame sequences with V and J called. Missing clones are a known gap in these copies; in checked studies unresolved V genes cover under half, and the rest lacks a known reason. A total of about 190,000 clones appear in this sample, approximately 78% of them only once. The ten top clones hold around 0.75% of the sample. Sequencing was done on a sample of PBMCs. The receptors were gathered from a woman in her late teens or twenties in good health and CMV-seronegative.

The rearrangement joins TRBV18 to TRBJ1-5; 9 bases fit TRBD1. The germline V gene encodes CDR1 KGHSH and CDR2 LQKENI. V dropped 0 bases and J dropped 7; count of bases not matched to a gene: 10. This CDR3 has 17 residues. The CDR3 here is CASSPPSTGGLKQPQHF. CDR3 bases: TGTGCCAGCTCACCACCGAGTACAGGGGGCTTGAAACAGCCCCAGCATTTT.

V gene TRBV7-9 combines with J gene TRBJ2-3; TRBD1 agrees at 12 bases. Germline V lookup: CDR1 SEHNR, CDR2 FQNEAQ (reference sequence). V was pared by 5 bases and J by 5 bases, with 5 bases of the junction left unmatched. This CDR3 spans 15 amino acids. The chain's CDR3 is CASSPGTGGGDTQYF. The CDR3 nucleotides read TGTGCCAGCAGCCCTGGGACAGGGGGCGGAGATACGCAGTATTTT.

CDR3 bases: TGTGCCAGCAGCTGGGGGTGGCGGGGGGGATACAATGAGCAGTTCTTC. Its protein product is CASSWGWRGGYNEQFF. This chain uses TRBV7-2 with TRBJ2-1; TRBD2 matches at 9 bases. From germline, CDR1 is SGHTA and CDR2 FQGNSA. This CDR3 contains 16 residues. J gave up 4 bases and V 4 bases, and 8 bases lay outside the gene matches.

The chain employs TRBV4-1 and TRBJ1-1; 7 bases agree with TRBD1. The CDR3 covers 14 residues. The V segment lost 6 bases and the J segment 0 bases; nucleotides outside the gene matches: 4. In germline, CDR1 is MGHRA, CDR2 YSYEKL. The CDR3 sequence is CASSLDRVNTEAFF. In nucleotides, the CDR3 is TGCGCCAGCAGTCTAGACAGGGTGAACACTGAAGCTTTCTTT.

In DNA form, the CDR3 reads TGTGCCAGCAGTTCCGGGACTACCAGCACAGATACGCAGTATTTT. Amino acids: CASSSGTTSTDTQYF. The rearrangement joins TRBV27 to TRBJ2-3, with 7 bases that match TRBD2. The trim removed 4 bases at V and 0 bases at J, leaving 4 bases unmatched. Germline CDR1 MNHEY, CDR2 SMNVEV (reference sequence). CDR3 length: 15 amino acids.

This chain uses TRBV11-2 with TRBJ2-7, with 9 bases identical to TRBD1. CDR3 length equals 13 residues. Germline CDR1 reads SGHAT; CDR2 reads FQNNGV. Trimming cost V 0 bases and J 10 bases; bases outside gene matches: 4. CDR3 sequence reads: CASSLDWTGAQYF. The CDR3 DNA sequence: TGTGCCAGCAGCTTAGATTGGACAGGGGCTCAGTACTTC.

The V gene is TRBV6-1, the J gene TRBJ2-5, with D maybe TRBD1 (6 bases). In germline, CDR1 is MNHNS, CDR2 SASEGT. The CDR3 is made up of 13 amino acids. The germline V and J ends were trimmed by 6 bases and 9 bases, with 17 bases remaining between them. The CDR3 DNA follows: TGTGCCAGCAGGGAGAACAGGGTGGAGGCCCAGTACTTC. Its protein product is CASRENRVEAQYF.

In its sample, this clone was seen a few times. The rearrangement uses TRBV18 and TRBJ2-7, with 9 nucleotides matching TRBD2. The CDR3 consists of 14 residues. CDR1 and CDR2 (germline): KGHSH, LQKENI. V gave up 3 bases and J gave up 1 base; unmatched junction bases: 1. The CDR3 loop reads CASSPLAGSYEQYF. CDR3 bases: TGTGCCAGCTCACCTCTAGCGGGGTCCTACGAGCAGTACTTC.

This clone was counted only a few times. The V gene is TRBV10-2, the J gene TRBJ2-3, with a possible D match to TRBD2 (5 bases). In germline, CDR1 is WSHSY, CDR2 SAAADI. The CDR3 length is 11 residues. V dropped 3 bases and J dropped 10 bases, with 8 bases sitting between them. The chain's CDR3 is CASSELASQYF. In DNA form, the CDR3 reads TGCGCCAGCAGTGAATTAGCGTCGCAGTATTTT.